The subject of this entry is one T cell receptor beta chain. Its antigen is still unknown. This PCR relied on a set of 60 Vbeta primers and 13 Jbeta primers. Original handling: Among the unique TCR beta chains that a later analysis counted, some 73 million in all, some 10 million were shared. The data were produced by immunoSEQ multiplex PCR, yet TCRdb's version contains in-frame clones alone and is incomplete. V, J and clone size are taken as reported in that table, and D and trimming were inferred from the DNA itself. The table for this sample gives over 200,000 clones. This specimen comes from a study of cytomegalovirus exposure and HLA in healthy donors. Across the study: Of the donors genotyped, several hundred in all, around 76% fell in the Caucasian-associated ancestry cluster.

Study-level points and caveats: Most TCRs appeared rarely, but some public TCRs recurred in many donors.

Trimming removed 5 bases at V and 0 bases at J, with 22 bases between. Per the germline V gene, CDR1 is SGHTA and CDR2 is FQGNSA. This CDR3 spans 19 amino acids. Material: PBMCs. This TCR derives from a woman in her thirties in good health and CMV-seropositive. This chain connects TRBV7-2 to TRBJ1-4; possible D gene TRBD1, 5 bases. CDR3 sequence: CASSQFSGFGPATNEKLFF. The CDR3, as DNA: TGTGCCAGCAGCCAATTTTCAGGGTTCGGGCCTGCAACTAATGAAAAACTGTTTTTT.